The 14 T cell receptor beta chains listed next were all sequenced from one sample in a study of CD8+CD57+ T cells in acquired aplastic anemia. CD8+CD57+ cell expansion, shown by flow cytometry, had occurred in the patients selected for sequencing. The use of genomic DNA as template underpinned the TCR beta VDJ and CDR3 profiling. TCRdb reprocessed the reads with MiXCR, giving one entry per CDR3 protein. This sample has approximately 300,000 distinct CDR3 sequences, with roughly 61% found just once. Sequencing input: sorted CD4+, CD8+, or CD8+CD57+ T cells (not recorded which) from PBMCs. These receptors were obtained from a human donor with aplastic anemia.

The CDR3 DNA sequence: TGTGCCAGCATGAGGGGTAGGGGGAGTACTGAAGCTTTCTTT. Protein: CASMRGRGSTEAFF. The chain couples TRBV2 to TRBJ1-1; TRBD1 might be the D (6 bases). The germline V gene encodes CDR1 SNHLY and CDR2 FYNNEI. The CDR3 has 14 amino acids. V lost 7 bases and J lost 5, with 17 bases in between.

The chain links TRBV7-9 to TRBJ2-6; D unresolved. Per the germline V gene, CDR1 is SEHNR and CDR2 is FQNEAQ (reference sequence). The CDR3 has 15 amino acids. V lost 8 bases to trimming and J lost 0 bases, with 11 bases between them. The CDR3 protein is CASGVTDSGANVLTF. DNA for the CDR3: TGTGCCAGCGGAGTGACGGACTCTGGGGCCAACGTCCTGACTTTC.

This clonotype was detected ten times or more. This sequence joins TRBV2 and TRBJ1-2; D is unresolved. Germline lookup yields CDR1 SNHLY and CDR2 FYNNEI. This CDR3 has 12 amino acids. Trimming took 3 bases from V and 4 from J, leaving 6 bases between them. The DNA of the CDR3 is TGTGCCAGCAGTGAGGGTCTCTATGGCTACACCTTC. Translated: CASSEGLYGYTF.

The chain joins TRBV20-1 to TRBJ2-6; TRBD2 aligns across 7 bases. Germline CDR1 is DFQATT and CDR2 is SNEGSKA (reference sequence). CDR3 length: 14 amino acids. V lost 5 bases, J lost 4 bases, and 5 bases stayed unmatched. CDR3 region: CSASGGIGANVLTF. In DNA form, the CDR3 reads TGCAGTGCTTCGGGGGGAATCGGGGCCAACGTCCTGACTTTC.

This clonotype occurred a few times. The rearrangement uses TRBV15 and TRBJ1-1; the D gene is possibly TRBD1 (6 bases). Trimming took 5 bases from V and 0 from J, leaving 16 bases between them. This CDR3 has 16 residues. Germline loops: CDR1 LNHNV, CDR2 YYDKDF (reference sequence). CDR3 in amino acids: CATSPAGGRVNTEAFF. DNA for the CDR3: TGTGCCACCAGCCCGGCGGGGGGGCGCGTGAACACTGAAGCTTTCTTT.

The rearrangement uses TRBV7-9 and TRBJ2-5; 7 nucleotides line up with TRBD2. This CDR3 region has 15 residues. CDR1 SEHNR and CDR2 FQNEAQ come from the germline V gene (reference sequence). The V segment lost 5 bases and the J segment 5 bases; nucleotides outside the gene matches: 11. The CDR3: CASSTGLGRVETQYF. The CDR3 bases are TGTGCCAGCAGCACCGGCTTGGGGAGGGTTGAGACCCAGTACTTC.

There are many counts of this clonotype. This chain joins TRBV5-1 and TRBJ1-3; a weak D match, TRBD1 (5 bases). Germline CDR1 SGHRS, CDR2 YFSETQ. Trimming took 0 bases from V and 0 from J, leaving 7 bases between them. This CDR3 is 15 amino acids long. The CDR3 DNA follows: TGCGCCAGCAGCTTGGCAGGACACTCTGGAAACACCATATATTTT. Translation gives CASSLAGHSGNTIYF.

The rearrangement links TRBV20-1 to TRBJ2-5, with D tentatively TRBD2 (6 bases). The CDR3 totals 13 residues. V lost 5 bases to trimming and J lost 5 bases, with 15 bases between them. Germline CDR1 is DFQATT and CDR2 is SNEGSKA (reference sequence). The CDR3 sequence: CSAPREIGETQYF. The DNA for the CDR3 is TGCAGTGCTCCCCGGGAGATAGGGGAGACCCAGTACTTC.

The chain is built from TRBV5-1 and TRBJ2-1; maybe TRBD2 (7 bases). The V and J ends lost 3 bases and 8 bases respectively, with 15 bases between them. The CDR3 sequence is 14 residues long. The germline V gene has CDR1 SGHRS and CDR2 YFSETQ. The CDR3 region is CASSYRGALDEQFF. Written as DNA, the CDR3 is TGCGCCAGCAGCTATCGGGGGGCCCTTGATGAGCAGTTCTTC.

The chain uses TRBV20-1 and TRBJ2-7, with 14 bases that match TRBD2. From germline, CDR1 is DFQATT and CDR2 SNEGSKA (reference sequence). Trimming cost V 3 bases and J 6 bases; bases outside gene matches: 4. The CDR3 spans 14 residues. DNA for the CDR3: TGCAGTGCTAGGACTAGCGGGAGGGCTAGCGAGCAGTACTTC. It encodes CSARTSGRASEQYF.

This sequence joins TRBV7-6 and TRBJ1-3; no clear D. The V end was cut by 2 bases, the J end by 0 bases, with 5 bases between. Germline CDR1 is SGHVS and CDR2 is FNYEAQ. The CDR3 has 14 amino acids. The CDR3 DNA reads as TGTGCCAGCAGCTTATTAGTCTCTGGAAACACCATATATTTT. It encodes CASSLLVSGNTIYF.

The V call is TRBV5-6, the J call TRBJ2-7; D remains unclear. V was pared by 4 bases and J by 3 bases, with 8 bases between. Germline CDR1 SGHDT, CDR2 YYEEEE. The CDR3 consists of 12 residues. The CDR3 region is CASSKFNYEQYF. The CDR3 nucleotides read TGTGCCAGCAGCAAGTTCAACTACGAGCAGTACTTC.

This clonotype was recorded only once. V and J are TRBV9 and TRBJ1-5; maybe TRBD1 (5 bases). Deletions cut 6 bases from V and 11 bases from J, with 24 bases between. CDR3 size: 15 residues. CDR1 and CDR2 (germline): SGDLS, YYNGEE. This CDR3 is CASNSLGLEQETQHF. The CDR3 DNA is TGTGCCAGCAACTCCCTGGGGCTAGAGCAAGAGACCCAGCATTTT. The entire variable domain, with the rest obtained from reference TRBV9 and TRBJ1-5, is as follows: DSGVTQTPKHLITATGQRVTLRCSPRSGDLSVYWYQQSLDQGLQFLIQYYNGEERAKGNILERFSAQQFPDLHSELNLSSLELGDSALYFCASNSLGLEQETQHFGDGTRLSIL.

Of note for this clonotype: Its ends do not fully match the called genes, so a read error is possible. The CDR3 sequence: CASILAGTGNYEQYF. The DNA of the CDR3 is TGTGCCAGCATCTTAGCAGGGACAGGCAACTACGAGCAGTACTTC. This chain uses TRBV7-2 with TRBJ2-7, with 8 bases identical to TRBD1. The V gene's germline CDR1 is SGHTA and CDR2 FQGNSA. This CDR3 has 15 amino acids.